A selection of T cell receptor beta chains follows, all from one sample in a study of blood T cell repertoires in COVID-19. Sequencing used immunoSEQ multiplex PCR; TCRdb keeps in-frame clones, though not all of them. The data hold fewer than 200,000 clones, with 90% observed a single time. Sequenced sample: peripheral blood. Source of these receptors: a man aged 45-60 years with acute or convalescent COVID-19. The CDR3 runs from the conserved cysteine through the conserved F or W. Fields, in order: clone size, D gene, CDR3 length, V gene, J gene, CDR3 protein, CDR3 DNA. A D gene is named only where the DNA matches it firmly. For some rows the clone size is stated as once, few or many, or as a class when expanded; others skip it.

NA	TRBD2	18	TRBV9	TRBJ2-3	CASSPGTSGGPLRSTQYF	TGTGCCAGCAGCCCCGGGACTAGCGGGGGGCCCCTGAGGAGTACGCAGTATTTT
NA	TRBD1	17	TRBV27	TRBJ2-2	CASSPRQGARKTGELFF	TGTGCCAGCAGTCCCCGACAGGGGGCCAGGAAAACCGGGGAGCTGTTTTTT
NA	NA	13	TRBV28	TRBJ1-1	CASSLNPGTEAFF	TGTGCCAGCAGTTTAAATCCGGGCACTGAAGCTTTCTTT
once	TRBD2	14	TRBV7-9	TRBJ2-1	CASSTSGSTNEQFF	TGTGCCAGCAGTACTAGCGGGAGTACCAATGAGCAGTTCTTC
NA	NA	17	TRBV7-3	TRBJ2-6	CASSLRGHFSGANVLTF	TGTGCCAGCAGCTTAAGGGGACACTTCTCTGGGGCCAACGTCCTGACTTTC
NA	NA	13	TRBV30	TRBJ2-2	CAWSVVGAGELFF	TGTGCCTGGAGTGTGGTAGGGGCCGGGGAGCTGTTTTTT
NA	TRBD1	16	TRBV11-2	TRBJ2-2	CASSGRGTVSTGELFF	TGTGCCAGCAGCGGCCGAGGGACAGTTTCCACCGGGGAGCTGTTTTTT
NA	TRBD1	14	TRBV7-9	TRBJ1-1	CASRLQGDSTEAFF	TGTGCCAGCAGACTACAGGGGGACTCCACTGAAGCTTTCTTT
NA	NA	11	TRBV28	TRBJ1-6	CASTSNSPLHF	TGTGCCAGCACCTCTAATTCACCCCTCCACTTT
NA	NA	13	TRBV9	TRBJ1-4	CASSVAGEEKLFF	TGTGCCAGCAGCGTAGCAGGGGAGGAAAAACTGTTTTTT
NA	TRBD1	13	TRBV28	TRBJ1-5	CASSRDRAQPQHF	TGTGCCAGCAGCAGGGACAGGGCTCAGCCCCAGCATTTT
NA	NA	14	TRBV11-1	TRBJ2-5	CASSLNGGQETQYF	TGTGCCAGCAGCCTCAATGGGGGGCAAGAGACCCAGTACTTC
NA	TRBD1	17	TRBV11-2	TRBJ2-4	CASSPRDRSLAKNIQYF	TGTGCCAGCAGCCCCCGGGACAGGTCGCTGGCCAAAAACATTCAGTACTTC
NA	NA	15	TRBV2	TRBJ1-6	CASKIDPGGNSPLHF	TGTGCCAGCAAAATCGACCCGGGGGGGAATTCACCCCTCCACTTT
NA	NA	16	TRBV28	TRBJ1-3	CASRRRGASSGNTIYF	TGTGCCAGCAGGAGGAGGGGAGCGAGCTCTGGAAACACCATATATTTT
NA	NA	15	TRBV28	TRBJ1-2	CASSSRDTENYGYTF	TGTGCCAGCAGTTCCCGGGACACAGAAAACTATGGCTACACCTTC
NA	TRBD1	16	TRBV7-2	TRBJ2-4	CASSYPGQGTKNIQYF	TGTGCCAGCAGCTACCCGGGACAGGGTACCAAAAACATTCAGTACTTC
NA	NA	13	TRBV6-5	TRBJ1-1	CASIWDRGTEAFF	TGTGCCAGCATTTGGGATCGGGGCACTGAAGCTTTCTTT
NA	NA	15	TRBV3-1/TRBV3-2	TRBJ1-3	CASSPWGDSGNTIYF	TGTGCCAGCAGCCCCTGGGGGGACTCTGGAAACACCATATATTTT
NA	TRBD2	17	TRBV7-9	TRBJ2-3	CASSRRLAGGSTDTQYF	TGTGCCAGCAGCCGTCGACTAGCGGGGGGGAGCACAGATACGCAGTATTTT
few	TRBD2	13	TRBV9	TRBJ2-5	CASSRFGGETQYF	TGTGCCAGCAGCCGGTTCGGGGGGGAGACCCAGTACTTC
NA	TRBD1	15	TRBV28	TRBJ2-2	CASIRDRGQGGELFF	TGTGCCAGCATCCGAGACAGGGGGCAGGGCGGGGAGCTGTTTTTT
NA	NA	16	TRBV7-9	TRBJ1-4	CASSVGTGTSNEKLFF	TGTGCCAGCAGCGTAGGAACCGGGACATCTAATGAAAAACTGTTTTTT
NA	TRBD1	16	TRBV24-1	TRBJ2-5	CATSDLTGQAEETQYF	TGTGCCACCAGTGACCTAACGGGACAGGCTGAAGAGACCCAGTACTTC
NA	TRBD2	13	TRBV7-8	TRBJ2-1	CASSLGSGGEQFF	TGTGCCAGCAGCTTAGGTAGCGGGGGAGAGCAGTTCTTC
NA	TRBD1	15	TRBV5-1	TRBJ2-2	CASSLPTGGYGELFF	TGCGCCAGCAGCTTGCCGACAGGGGGCTATGGGGAGCTGTTTTTT
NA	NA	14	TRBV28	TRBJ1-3	CASSSPAAGNTIYF	TGTGCCAGCAGTTCCCCCGCGGCTGGAAACACCATATATTTT
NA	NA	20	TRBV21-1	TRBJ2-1	CASSDRDRGRWGPENNEQFF	TGTGCCAGCAGCGACCGGGACAGGGGGAGGTGGGGCCCCGAGAACAATGAGCAGTTCTTC
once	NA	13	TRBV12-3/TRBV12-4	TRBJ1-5	CASSPNQGQPQHF	TGTGCCAGCAGTCCGAACCAGGGGCAGCCCCAGCATTTT
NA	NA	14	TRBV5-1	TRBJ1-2	CASSFGGGGRGYTF	TGCGCCAGCAGCTTTGGCGGCGGTGGCCGGGGCTACACCTTC
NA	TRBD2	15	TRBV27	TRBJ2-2	CASSLVLAPVWELFF	TGTGCCAGCAGTTTAGTACTAGCGCCCGTTTGGGAGCTGTTTTTT
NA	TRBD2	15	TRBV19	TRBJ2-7	CASSIGRGDGYEQYF	TGTGCCAGTAGTATAGGGCGGGGGGACGGCTACGAGCAGTACTTC
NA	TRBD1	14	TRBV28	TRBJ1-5	CASSDRGSNQPQHF	TGTGCCAGCTCGGACAGGGGAAGCAATCAGCCCCAGCATTTT
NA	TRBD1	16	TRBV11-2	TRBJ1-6	CASSLETGGFNSPLHF	TGTGCCAGCAGCTTAGAGACAGGGGGGTTTAATTCACCCCTCCACTTT
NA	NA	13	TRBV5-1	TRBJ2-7	CASSLGQNYEQYF	TGCGCCAGCAGCTTGGGACAGAACTACGAGCAGTACTTC
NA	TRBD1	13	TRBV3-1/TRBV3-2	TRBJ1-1	CASSLRQGSEAFF	TGTGCCAGCAGCCTCAGACAGGGAAGTGAAGCTTTCTTT
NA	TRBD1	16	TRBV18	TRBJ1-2	CASSPEGQQGFYGYTF	TGTGCCAGCTCACCAGAGGGCCAACAGGGGTTCTATGGCTACACCTTC
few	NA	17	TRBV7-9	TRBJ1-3	CASSWGLAGASGNTIYF	TGTGCCAGCAGCTGGGGTCTCGCGGGGGCTTCTGGAAACACCATATATTTT
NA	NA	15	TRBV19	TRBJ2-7	CASSTPGLQRYEQYF	TGTGCCAGTAGTACTCCGGGACTCCAGCGGTACGAGCAGTACTTC
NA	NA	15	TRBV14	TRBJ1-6	CASSQDWQYNSPLHF	TGTGCCAGCAGCCAAGACTGGCAGTATAATTCACCCCTCCACTTT
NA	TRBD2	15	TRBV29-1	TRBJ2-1	CSARTSGSPFDEQFF	TGCAGCGCTAGGACTAGCGGGAGTCCTTTTGATGAGCAGTTCTTC
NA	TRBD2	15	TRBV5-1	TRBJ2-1	CASSISGGTYNEQFF	TGCGCCAGCAGCATTAGCGGGGGCACCTACAATGAGCAGTTCTTC